A selection of T cell receptor beta chains follows, all from one sample in a study of T cell repertoires in cytomegalovirus infection. Antigens of these TCRs are unknown. TCRdb called the reads again in MiXCR, with one record for every CDR3 protein. The data show roughly 920,000 distinct CDR3 sequences, approximately 31% seen once. The sequencing here drew on cultured CD8+ T cells from PBMCs, taken from culture after CMV antigen stimulation. The receptors here all came from a human donor in good health (CMV status not recorded). Some clones in this sample may be carry-over from other donors' samples. Both conserved end residues are part of each CDR3. A D gene is named only where the DNA matches it firmly. The size field is filled for only some rows; it gives once, few, many or a size class.

d_gene: .
j_gene: TRBJ1-5
abundance: .
v_gene: TRBV4-1
CDR3aa: CASSQVTPGNQPQHF
CDR3nt: TGCGCCAGCAGCCAAGTTACCCCAGGCAATCAGCCCCAGCATTTT

d_gene: TRBD2
j_gene: TRBJ2-1
abundance: few
v_gene: TRBV2
CDR3aa: CASSATRGEGTSAYNEQFF
CDR3nt: TGTGCCAGCAGTGCCACACGGGGCGAAGGGACTAGCGCCTACAATGAGCAGTTCTTC

d_gene: .
j_gene: TRBJ1-2
abundance: few
v_gene: TRBV20-1
CDR3aa: CSARIPGNYGYTF
CDR3nt: TGCAGTGCTAGAATTCCGGGAAACTATGGCTACACCTTC

d_gene: .
j_gene: TRBJ2-3
abundance: few
v_gene: TRBV28
CDR3aa: CASSPRLVTDTQYF
CDR3nt: TGTGCCAGCAGTCCTCGACTAGTCACAGATACGCAGTATTTT

d_gene: .
j_gene: TRBJ1-6
abundance: few
v_gene: TRBV27
CDR3aa: CASSRTMSPLHF
CDR3nt: TGTGCCAGCAGTCGGACAATGTCACCCCTCCACTTT

d_gene: .
j_gene: TRBJ1-1
abundance: .
v_gene: TRBV13
CDR3aa: CASSFEGGRGTEAFF
CDR3nt: TGTGCCAGCAGTTTTGAAGGGGGACGGGGCACTGAAGCTTTCTTT

d_gene: TRBD1
j_gene: TRBJ2-3
abundance: many
v_gene: TRBV7-2
CDR3aa: CASSLVSFWTGDPSTDTQYF
CDR3nt: TGTGCCAGCAGCTTAGTTTCTTTCTGGACAGGGGACCCGAGCACAGATACGCAGTATTTT

d_gene: .
j_gene: TRBJ1-2
abundance: many
v_gene: TRBV7-2
CDR3aa: CASSLEGSAFDPYGYTF
CDR3nt: TGTGCCAGCAGCTTAGAGGGCAGTGCCTTCGACCCTTATGGCTACACCTTC

d_gene: .
j_gene: TRBJ1-6
abundance: .
v_gene: TRBV6-6
CDR3aa: CASSGQQFNSPLHF
CDR3nt: TGTGCCAGCAGTGGACAGCAGTTTAATTCACCCCTCCACTTT

d_gene: .
j_gene: TRBJ2-1
abundance: many
v_gene: TRBV12-3/TRBV12-4
CDR3aa: CASSGINNEQFF
CDR3nt: TGTGCCAGCTCCGGGATCAACAATGAGCAGTTCTTC

d_gene: TRBD1
j_gene: TRBJ2-5
abundance: .
v_gene: TRBV10-3
CDR3aa: CAISEGMTGKKETQYF
CDR3nt: TGTGCCATCAGTGAGGGAATGACAGGGAAAAAGGAGACCCAGTACTTC

d_gene: .
j_gene: TRBJ2-2
abundance: .
v_gene: TRBV12-3/TRBV12-4
CDR3aa: CASSPVVWGTGELFF
CDR3nt: TGTGCCAGCAGTCCGGTAGTGTGGGGCACCGGGGAGCTGTTTTTT

d_gene: .
j_gene: TRBJ1-1
abundance: .
v_gene: TRBV7-9
CDR3aa: CASSLGRDGAFF
CDR3nt: TGTGCCAGCAGCCTGGGGAGGGACGGAGCTTTCTTT

d_gene: .
j_gene: TRBJ2-2
abundance: .
v_gene: TRBV2
CDR3aa: CASSDPRFQPNTGELFF
CDR3nt: TGTGCCAGCAGCGACCCTCGGTTCCAGCCGAACACCGGGGAGCTGTTTTTT

d_gene: .
j_gene: TRBJ2-1
abundance: .
v_gene: TRBV6-6
CDR3aa: CASRVAGGWNEQFF
CDR3nt: TGTGCCAGCAGAGTAGCCGGGGGTTGGAATGAGCAGTTCTTC

d_gene: .
j_gene: TRBJ2-1
abundance: .
v_gene: TRBV19
CDR3aa: CASSYQGGLVYNEQFF
CDR3nt: TGTGCCAGTAGCTACCAAGGCGGGCTGGTCTACAATGAGCAGTTCTTC

d_gene: .
j_gene: TRBJ2-7
abundance: .
v_gene: TRBV11-1
CDR3aa: CASSPTGFDRSVGYEQYF
CDR3nt: TGTGCCAGCAGCCCAACAGGGTTTGATAGAAGCGTGGGCTACGAGCAGTACTTC

d_gene: .
j_gene: TRBJ1-5
abundance: .
v_gene: TRBV4-1
CDR3aa: CASSQEATETHQPQHF
CDR3nt: TGCGCCAGCAGCCAAGAAGCCACAGAGACTCATCAGCCCCAGCATTTT

d_gene: .
j_gene: TRBJ2-1
abundance: .
v_gene: TRBV12-3/TRBV12-4
CDR3aa: CASTYSSDSSYNEQFF
CDR3nt: TGTGCCAGCACCTACTCTTCGGATAGCTCCTACAATGAGCAGTTCTTC

d_gene: TRBD1
j_gene: TRBJ1-1
abundance: few
v_gene: TRBV4-2
CDR3aa: CASNPGQLNTEAFF
CDR3nt: TGTGCCAGCAACCCGGGACAGCTGAACACTGAAGCTTTCTTT

d_gene: TRBD2
j_gene: TRBJ2-1
abundance: .
v_gene: TRBV18
CDR3aa: CASSPPLLRTSWDVSSYNEQFF
CDR3nt: TGTGCCAGCTCACCACCGCTGCTACGGACTAGCTGGGATGTTAGCTCCTACAATGAGCAGTTCTTC

d_gene: .
j_gene: TRBJ2-2
abundance: few
v_gene: TRBV12-3/TRBV12-4
CDR3aa: CASSFNGHDIGGELFF
CDR3nt: TGTGCCAGCAGTTTTAATGGACATGATATTGGCGGGGAGCTGTTTTTT

d_gene: .
j_gene: TRBJ2-7
abundance: few
v_gene: TRBV7-9
CDR3aa: CASSRVLGNGQYF
CDR3nt: TGTGCCAGCAGCCGCGTATTGGGCAATGGGCAGTACTTC

d_gene: .
j_gene: TRBJ2-1
abundance: .
v_gene: TRBV6-5
CDR3aa: CASRYSNVAHYNEQFF
CDR3nt: TGTGCCAGCCGTTACTCGAACGTTGCCCACTACAATGAGCAGTTCTTC

d_gene: TRBD1
j_gene: TRBJ1-1
abundance: few
v_gene: TRBV15
CDR3aa: CATSRDSVMDRPEAFF
CDR3nt: TGTGCCACCAGCAGAGATTCTGTTATGGACAGGCCAGAAGCTTTCTTT

d_gene: TRBD1
j_gene: TRBJ1-1
abundance: few
v_gene: TRBV27
CDR3aa: CASISGTGAFF
CDR3nt: TGTGCCAGCATTAGCGGGACAGGGGCTTTCTTT

d_gene: TRBD1
j_gene: TRBJ2-2
abundance: .
v_gene: TRBV28
CDR3aa: CANSLFRDRFTGELFF
CDR3nt: TGTGCCAACAGTCTCTTCCGGGACAGGTTTACCGGGGAGCTGTTTTTT

d_gene: .
j_gene: TRBJ2-2
abundance: few
v_gene: TRBV12-3/TRBV12-4
CDR3aa: CASSYTAGELFF
CDR3nt: TGTGCCAGCAGTTATACAGCCGGGGAGCTGTTTTTT

d_gene: .
j_gene: TRBJ1-4
abundance: .
v_gene: TRBV6-5
CDR3aa: CASSYSLGSEKLFF
CDR3nt: TGTGCCAGCAGTTACTCGCTCGGCTCCGAAAAACTGTTTTTT

d_gene: TRBD1
j_gene: TRBJ2-1
abundance: many
v_gene: TRBV25-1
CDR3aa: CASSEPEPGQAYNEQFF
CDR3nt: TGTGCCAGCAGTGAACCTGAACCGGGACAGGCTTACAATGAGCAGTTCTTC

d_gene: .
j_gene: TRBJ1-1
abundance: .
v_gene: TRBV25-1
CDR3aa: CASSWVTGAEAFF
CDR3nt: TGTGCCAGCAGTTGGGTCACTGGGGCTGAAGCTTTCTTT

d_gene: TRBD1
j_gene: TRBJ2-1
abundance: .
v_gene: TRBV12-5
CDR3aa: CASGLPPDRRQFF
CDR3nt: TGTGCTAGTGGTTTGCCCCCGGACAGGAGGCAGTTCTTC

d_gene: .
j_gene: TRBJ1-5
abundance: .
v_gene: TRBV19
CDR3aa: CASSIGHYSNQPQHF
CDR3nt: TGTGCCAGTAGTATTGGTCACTATAGCAATCAGCCCCAGCATTTT

d_gene: .
j_gene: TRBJ2-1
abundance: .
v_gene: TRBV3-1
CDR3aa: CASSQAPQGRNNEQFF
CDR3nt: TGTGCCAGCAGCCAAGCCCCCCAGGGGAGGAACAATGAGCAGTTCTTC

d_gene: TRBD1
j_gene: TRBJ2-5
abundance: many
v_gene: TRBV7-6
CDR3aa: CASSLPTGGWEETQYF
CDR3nt: TGTGCCAGCAGCTTACCTACAGGGGGCTGGGAAGAGACCCAGTACTTC

d_gene: TRBD1
j_gene: TRBJ1-1
abundance: many
v_gene: TRBV6-1
CDR3aa: CASRGQVMNTEAFF
CDR3nt: TGTGCCAGCAGGGGACAGGTCATGAACACTGAAGCTTTCTTT

d_gene: .
j_gene: TRBJ2-7
abundance: .
v_gene: TRBV6-1
CDR3aa: CASSEAHSYEQYF
CDR3nt: TGTGCCAGCAGTGAAGCGCACAGCTACGAGCAGTACTTC

d_gene: .
j_gene: TRBJ2-6
abundance: .
v_gene: TRBV2
CDR3aa: CASSEFWVTGPSGANVLTF
CDR3nt: TGTGCCAGCAGTGAATTTTGGGTGACGGGTCCCTCTGGGGCCAACGTCCTGACTTTC

d_gene: TRBD2
j_gene: TRBJ2-1
abundance: .
v_gene: TRBV19
CDR3aa: CASSTRGGAWEQFF
CDR3nt: TGTGCCAGTAGTACTCGCGGGGGGGCCTGGGAGCAGTTCTTC

d_gene: TRBD2
j_gene: TRBJ2-5
abundance: few
v_gene: TRBV12-3/TRBV12-4
CDR3aa: CASSKMGLATGETQYF
CDR3nt: TGTGCCAGCAGCAAGATGGGACTAGCGACGGGGGAGACCCAGTACTTC

d_gene: .
j_gene: TRBJ2-5
abundance: .
v_gene: TRBV12-3/TRBV12-4
CDR3aa: CATLDGGSGTQYF
CDR3nt: TGTGCCACCCTAGATGGCGGCTCGGGGACCCAGTACTTC

d_gene: .
j_gene: TRBJ2-1
abundance: few
v_gene: TRBV6-1
CDR3aa: CASSLSSRVHNEQFF
CDR3nt: TGTGCCAGCAGCCTAAGCTCCAGGGTCCACAATGAGCAGTTCTTC

d_gene: .
j_gene: TRBJ1-1
abundance: few
v_gene: TRBV11-2
CDR3aa: CASSPRQFAPSMDTEAFF
CDR3nt: TGTGCCAGCAGCCCCCGACAGTTTGCCCCTTCAATGGACACTGAAGCTTTCTTT

d_gene: TRBD1
j_gene: TRBJ1-4
abundance: .
v_gene: TRBV2
CDR3aa: CASRGTGQLRKNEKLFF
CDR3nt: TGTGCCAGCAGGGGGACAGGACAACTGCGCAAGAATGAAAAACTGTTTTTT

d_gene: .
j_gene: TRBJ2-1
abundance: .
v_gene: TRBV6-6
CDR3aa: CASSYGLQNEQFF
CDR3nt: TGTGCCAGCAGCTACGGACTGCAAAATGAGCAGTTCTTC

d_gene: TRBD2
j_gene: TRBJ2-5
abundance: .
v_gene: TRBV10-2
CDR3aa: CASSRSGGAEETQYF
CDR3nt: TGCGCCAGCAGCCGCAGCGGGGGGGCGGAAGAGACCCAGTACTTC

d_gene: .
j_gene: TRBJ2-1
abundance: many
v_gene: TRBV19
CDR3aa: CASSIDPYNEQFF
CDR3nt: TGTGCCAGTAGTATAGATCCCTACAATGAGCAGTTCTTC

d_gene: TRBD2
j_gene: TRBJ2-3
abundance: few
v_gene: TRBV6-1
CDR3aa: CASSPGLAGGRDTQYF
CDR3nt: TGTGCCAGCAGCCCCGGACTAGCGGGGGGCAGGGATACGCAGTATTTT

d_gene: TRBD2
j_gene: TRBJ2-5
abundance: .
v_gene: TRBV12-3/TRBV12-4
CDR3aa: CASSPLGGETQYF
CDR3nt: TGTGCCAGCAGTCCTCTCGGGGGGGAGACCCAGTACTTC

d_gene: .
j_gene: TRBJ1-1
abundance: .
v_gene: TRBV4-3
CDR3aa: CVSSQAGGAHTEAFF
CDR3nt: TGCGTCAGCAGCCAAGCTGGGGGTGCTCACACTGAAGCTTTCTTT

d_gene: .
j_gene: TRBJ1-2
abundance: few
v_gene: TRBV6-2/TRBV6-3
CDR3aa: CASMEGAGYGYTF
CDR3nt: TGTGCCAGCATGGAGGGAGCGGGCTATGGCTACACCTTC

d_gene: .
j_gene: TRBJ2-1
abundance: few
v_gene: TRBV12-3/TRBV12-4
CDR3aa: CASSPTPSPPWDEQFF
CDR3nt: TGTGCCAGCAGTCCCACCCCCAGCCCGCCCTGGGATGAGCAGTTCTTC

d_gene: TRBD2
j_gene: TRBJ2-3
abundance: .
v_gene: TRBV4-1
CDR3aa: CASSQAPLAASTDTQYF
CDR3nt: TGCGCCAGCAGCCAAGCCCCCCTAGCGGCTAGCACAGATACGCAGTATTTT